Listed here are 22 T cell receptor beta chains from one sample, sequenced in a study of blood T cell repertoires in COVID-19 (dated by TCRdb to the early 2020s). Library preparation employed the immunoSEQ multiplex PCR assay. TCRdb stores this immuneACCESS table with in-frame sequences only. Part of the clones is absent; in the studies checked, under half of the shortfall reflects unresolved V genes, and no reason is known for the rest. A total of about 240,000 clones appear in this sample, approximately 78% of them only once. Of the sample, around an eighth is held by the ten largest clones. The sequenced material came from peripheral blood. The receptors derive from a woman in her sixties or seventies with active or convalescent COVID-19.

V gene TRBV6-5 combines with J gene TRBJ1-2; tentative D call: TRBD1 (6 bases). The CDR3 is made up of 13 amino acids. The germline V gene has CDR1 MNHEY and CDR2 SVGAGI. V was clipped by 5 bases and J by 8 bases, with 15 bases between them. The CDR3: CASSREGGRGYTF. The CDR3 DNA sequence: TGTGCCAGCAGTAGAGAGGGGGGGCGAGGCTACACCTTC.

The chain has TRBV7-8 and TRBJ2-5, with D hard to call. The CDR3 runs to 11 residues. V lost 8 bases and J lost 2, with 6 bases in between. Germline values: CDR1 SGHVS, CDR2 FQNEAQ. The CDR3 DNA follows: TGTGCCAGCTCAATTCAAGAGACCCAGTACTTC. Its protein is CASSIQETQYF.

This chain links TRBV5-1 with TRBJ2-3, with TRBD2 identical over 8 bases. The CDR3 covers 16 residues. Germline loops: CDR1 SGHRS, CDR2 YFSETQ. V shed 4 bases and J 2 bases; nucleotides not matched to a gene: 9. CDR3 DNA sequence: TGCGCCAGCAGCCGCGACGGGCGGGGGGCCACAGATACGCAGTATTTT. Translation gives CASSRDGRGATDTQYF.

V and J are TRBV7-6 and TRBJ1-6; 7 bases match TRBD1. CDR1 SGHVS and CDR2 FNYEAQ come from the germline V gene. This CDR3 has 15 amino acids. Unmatched junction bases numbered 10, after V lost 3 bases and J lost 11 bases. The CDR3 loop is CASSFETGRVTPLHF. The DNA for the CDR3 is TGTGCCAGCAGCTTTGAGACAGGGAGAGTGACACCCCTCCACTTT.

V and J are TRBV6-5 and TRBJ2-3; possibly TRBD2 for D (5 bases). The CDR3 totals 14 residues. From germline, CDR1 is MNHEY and CDR2 SVGAGI. V lost 7 bases and J lost 8, with 19 bases in between. This CDR3 reads CASTRGSPGGTQYF. The CDR3 bases are TGTGCCAGCACCCGAGGTAGTCCCGGAGGTACGCAGTATTTT.

This clone appeared a single time. This chain uses TRBV30 with TRBJ1-1, with D hard to call. Per the germline V gene, CDR1 is GTSNPN and CDR2 is SVGIG (reference sequence). This CDR3 has 11 residues. V was cut by 0 bases and J by 6 bases, with 5 bases left in between. This chain's CDR3 is CAWSVLPEAFF. CDR3 coding DNA: TGTGCCTGGAGTGTACTCCCTGAAGCTTTCTTT.

The chain links TRBV6-5 to TRBJ1-2, with D possibly matching TRBD1 (5 bases). The germline gives CDR1 MNHEY, CDR2 SVGAGI. The CDR3 is 13 amino acids. Trimming shortened V by 2 bases and J by 8 bases, and 12 bases separated the two germline ends. Here the CDR3 DNA reads TGTGCCAGCAGTTACAGGGGCTTTGGGGGCTACACCTTC. This codes for CASSYRGFGGYTF.

The genes are TRBV7-9 and TRBJ2-6; 8 bases are shared with TRBD2. Germline V gene data show CDR1 as SEHNR and CDR2 as FQNEAQ (reference sequence). The CDR3 has 17 amino acids. Unmatched junction bases numbered 5, after V lost 4 bases and J lost 0 bases. DNA of the CDR3: TGTGCCAGCAGCTCCGCGGGGGGCCGCTCTGGGGCCAACGTCCTGACTTTC. It encodes CASSSAGGRSGANVLTF.

The genes are TRBV19 and TRBJ1-1, with TRBD1 identical over 7 bases. Unmatched junction bases numbered 10, after V lost 7 bases and J lost 5 bases. The germline CDR1 and CDR2 sequences are LNHDA and SQIVND (reference sequence). The CDR3 runs 14 residues. The CDR3: CASNFRGFNTEAFF. The CDR3 coding sequence is TGTGCCAGTAACTTCAGGGGGTTTAATACTGAAGCTTTCTTT.

This CDR3 reads CASSVLAQETQYF. The CDR3 DNA reads TGTGCCAGCAGCGTACTAGCGCAAGAGACCCAGTACTTC. This chain links TRBV12-3 or TRBV12-4 with TRBJ2-5; 7 bases fit TRBD2. CDR3 size: 13 residues. Unmatched junction bases numbered 3, after V lost 6 bases and J lost 2 bases.

This chain uses TRBV7-9 with TRBJ1-2, with TRBD1 matching over 7 bases. Germline values: CDR1 SEHNR, CDR2 FQNEAQ (reference sequence). There are 13 residues in the CDR3. J was trimmed by 8 bases and V by 1 base; bases with no gene match: 4. The CDR3 DNA follows: TGTGCCAGCAGCTTAGGACAGGGTTGGGGCTACACCTTC. Its protein is CASSLGQGWGYTF.

The V call is TRBV29-1, the J call TRBJ1-1; TRBD1 might be the D (5 bases). The V end lost 8 bases, the J end lost 2 bases, and 15 bases lay between the germline ends. This CDR3 spans 13 amino acids. The V gene's germline CDR1 is SQVTM and CDR2 ANQGSEA. The CDR3 nucleotides read TGCAGCTCTATTGACAGCTCCAACACTGAAGCTTTCTTT. Translation gives CSSIDSSNTEAFF.

The rearrangement links TRBV4-3 to TRBJ2-1, with a tentative D call TRBD2 (6 bases). Germline V gives CDR1 LGHNA, CDR2 YSLEER. The germline V and J ends were trimmed by 0 bases and 4 bases, with 13 bases remaining between them. The CDR3 has 16 amino acids. The CDR3 nucleotides read TGCGCCAGCAGCCAAGATTGGGGGGTTGAGTACAATGAGCAGTTCTTC. This gives the protein CASSQDWGVEYNEQFF.

This clone was observed once. The V call is TRBV5-4, the J call TRBJ1-2; tentatively, D is TRBD1 (6 bases). This CDR3 is 14 amino acids long. V gave up 1 base and J gave up 4 bases, with 11 bases separating them. Germline CDR1 SGHNT, CDR2 YYREEE (reference sequence). CDR3 protein: CASSLLQGSYGYTF. The CDR3 DNA reads TGTGCCAGCAGCTTGTTACAGGGAAGCTATGGCTACACCTTC.

The V and J genes are TRBV5-1 and TRBJ2-5; 10 nucleotides line up with TRBD2. The CDR3 totals 15 residues. V trimming: 5 bases; J trimming: 1 base; junction bases outside the gene matches: 5. Germline V lookup: CDR1 SGHRS, CDR2 YFSETQ. In DNA form, the CDR3 reads TGCGCCAGCAGTTCTAGCGGGGGATCCCAAGAGACCCAGTACTTC. It translates to CASSSSGGSQETQYF.

The chain combines TRBV25-1 with TRBJ1-2; D remains unclear. This CDR3 comprises 12 residues. The germline V and J ends were trimmed by 8 bases and 3 bases, with 10 bases remaining between them. Per the germline V gene, CDR1 is MGHDK and CDR2 is SYGVNS. In DNA, the CDR3 is TGTGCCAGCGGGCATCTGGACTATGGCTACACCTTC. Protein sequence: CASGHLDYGYTF.

The chain joins TRBV5-4 to TRBJ1-6, with D unresolved. V lost 5 bases and J 7 bases, leaving 13 bases between the germline ends. This CDR3 region has 14 residues. Germline CDR1 reads SGHNT; CDR2 reads YYREEE (reference sequence). CDR3 region: CASRILGGNSPLHF. CDR3 sequence (DNA): TGTGCCAGCAGGATCCTGGGAGGGAATTCACCCCTCCACTTT.

The chain has TRBV11-2 and TRBJ1-1; D unresolved. The V and J ends lost 0 bases and 4 bases respectively, with 6 bases between them. Germline lookup yields CDR1 SGHAT and CDR2 FQNNGV. The CDR3 covers 13 residues. The CDR3 region has the DNA TGTGCCAGCAGCTTAGATGGGAGCACTGAAGCTTTCTTT. Protein: CASSLDGSTEAFF.

V and J are TRBV5-1 and TRBJ2-1; TRBD2 matches 12 bases. The V segment lost 4 bases and the J segment 6 bases; nucleotides outside the gene matches: 5. The CDR3 extends over 15 amino acids. Germline V gene lookup returns CDR1 SGHRS and CDR2 YFSETQ. The CDR3 region has the DNA TGCGCCAGCAGCCCCGGACTAGCGGGGAGCAATGAGCAGTTCTTC. Its translation is CASSPGLAGSNEQFF.

The chain combines TRBV7-3 with TRBJ1-5, with a weak D call TRBD1 (5 bases). This CDR3 region has 16 residues. Germline lookup yields CDR1 SGHTA and CDR2 FQGTGA. V lost 4 bases and J lost 0, with 13 bases in between. CDR3 sequence: CASSSRTTYSNQPQHF. The CDR3 DNA follows: TGTGCCAGCAGCTCTAGGACAACCTATAGCAATCAGCCCCAGCATTTT. Complete variable domain (other parts from reference TRBV7-3 and TRBJ1-5): GAGVSQTPSNKVTEKGKYVELRCDPISGHTALYWYRQSLGQGPEFLIYFQGTGAADDSGLPNDRFFAVRPEGSVSTLKIQRTERGDSAVYLCASSSRTTYSNQPQHFGDGTRLSIL.

V usage is TRBV19 and J usage is TRBJ1-2, with TRBD1 matching over 12 bases. V shed 6 bases and J 7 bases; nucleotides not matched to a gene: 6. CDR3 length: 14 residues. Germline CDR1 is LNHDA and CDR2 is SQIVND (reference sequence). CDR3 residues: CASRVGQGAFGYTF. The CDR3 nucleotides are TGTGCCAGTAGAGTGGGACAGGGGGCGTTTGGCTACACCTTC. The full variable domain, in which reference TRBV19 and TRBJ1-2 provide the parts outside the CDR3, is DGGITQSPKYLFRKEGQNVTLSCEQNLNHDAMYWYRQDPGQGLRLIYYSQIVNDFQKGDIAEGYSVSREKKESFPLTVTSAQKNPTAFYLCASRVGQGAFGYTFGSGTRLTVV.

The chain is built from TRBV11-3 and TRBJ1-1, with TRBD1 identical over 7 bases. This CDR3 has 13 residues. The junction had 3 bases not matched to a gene; V was cut back by 5 bases and J by 3 bases. The V gene's germline CDR1 is SGHNT and CDR2 YENEEA. The CDR3: CASSTRGDTEAFF. In nucleotides, the CDR3 is TGTGCCAGCAGCACCAGGGGGGACACTGAAGCTTTCTTT. The full variable domain, completed using reference TRBV11-3 and TRBJ1-1, is EAGVVQSPRYKIIEKKQPVAFWCNPISGHNTLYWYLQNLGQGPELLIRYENEEAVDDSQLPKDRFSAERLKGVDSTLKIQPAELGDSAVYLCASSTRGDTEAFFGQGTRLTVV.